Below are 9 T cell receptor beta chains sequenced from a single sample in a study of OX40 agonist ivuxolimab in advanced cancers. Assay used: immunoSEQ multiplex PCR; TCRdb lists only in-frame clones, some missing. There are 15,000 to 20,000 clones in the sample; about 80% occur only once, and less than 55% lies in the top ten. The material sequenced was CD4+ or CD8+ T cells sorted from blood, taken in a trial of the OX40 agonist ivuxolimab. The source of these receptors is an adult with an advanced solid tumor such as melanoma, head and neck, liver or kidney cancer.

The V gene is TRBV7-9, the J gene TRBJ2-7, with D unclear. The CDR3 loop spans 13 amino acids. Trimming took off 7 bases at V and 2 bases at J, with 12 bases between the two ends. Per germline, CDR1 SEHNR and CDR2 FQNEAQ (reference sequence). The CDR3 here is CASTLDNPYEQYF. The DNA of the CDR3 is TGTGCCAGCACCCTTGACAACCCCTACGAGCAGTACTTC.

This chain's CDR3 is CASSVAGGISNEQFF. CDR3 DNA sequence: TGTGCCAGCAGCGTTGCGGGAGGGATATCCAATGAGCAGTTCTTC. The chain is built from TRBV9 and TRBJ2-1, with 9 bases fitting TRBD2. CDR3 length: 15 residues. The J segment lost 6 bases and the V segment lost 2 bases, leaving 6 bases of the junction unmatched. Germline loops: CDR1 SGDLS, CDR2 YYNGEE. The full variable domain, rest sourced from reference TRBV9 and TRBJ2-1, is DSGVTQTPKHLITATGQRVTLRCSPRSGDLSVYWYQQSLDQGLQFLIQYYNGEERAKGNILERFSAQQFPDLHSELNLSSLELGDSALYFCASSVAGGISNEQFFGPGTRLTVL.

The chain joins TRBV18 to TRBJ1-5, with a tentative D call TRBD1 (6 bases). CDR1 and CDR2 from the germline V gene are KGHSH and LQKENI. The CDR3 has 15 amino acids. V was trimmed by 3 bases and J by 1 base, leaving 10 bases between them. CDR3 residues: CASSPGQGSNQPQHF. CDR3 DNA sequence: TGTGCCAGCTCACCCGGGCAGGGGAGCAATCAGCCCCAGCATTTT.

J is TRBJ2-2 and V is TRBV15; D unclear. Germline V CDR1 and CDR2: LNHNV, YYDKDF (reference sequence). The CDR3 runs to 14 residues. V was clipped by 3 bases and J by 0 bases, with 5 bases between them. The CDR3 DNA sequence: TGTGCCACCAGCAGCGGAGCGAACACCGGGGAGCTGTTTTTT. Amino acid sequence: CATSSGANTGELFF.

The rearrangement uses TRBV10-3 and TRBJ2-3; D not resolved. The CDR3 is 14 amino acids. Germline V gene lookup returns CDR1 ENHRY and CDR2 SYGVKD. Trimming shortened V by 3 bases and J by 0 bases, and 7 bases separated the two germline ends. The CDR3 region has the DNA TGTGCCATCAGTGAAGAGGTTAGCACAGATACGCAGTATTTT. Amino acids: CAISEEVSTDTQYF.

The genes are TRBV5-6 and TRBJ2-5, with 9 bases that match TRBD2. Trimming cost V 0 bases and J 3 bases; bases outside gene matches: 6. Germline CDR1 and CDR2: SGHDT and YYEEEE. CDR3 length: 16 amino acids. The CDR3 DNA reads TGTGCCAGCAGCTTGGGGACTAGCGCTAAGAAAGAGACCCAGTACTTC. Translation gives CASSLGTSAKKETQYF.

The chain carries TRBV5-6 and TRBJ2-2; D could derive from TRBD1 or TRBD2 (5 bases each). Germline loops: CDR1 SGHDT, CDR2 YYEEEE. The CDR3 is 17 residues long. Trimming took 3 bases from V and 2 from J, leaving 17 bases between them. CDR3 DNA sequence: TGTGCCAGCAGCTCGGTTTACCGGGACGGCAACACCGGGGAGCTGTTTTTT. The encoded protein is CASSSVYRDGNTGELFF.

The chain carries TRBV7-9 and TRBJ1-1; no reliable D call. The CDR3 runs 12 residues. Germline loops: CDR1 SEHNR, CDR2 FQNEAQ (reference sequence). With 5 bases removed from V and 1 base from J, the gap between germline ends came to 5 bases. The CDR3 sequence: CASSQGNTEAFF. CDR3 in DNA: TGTGCCAGCAGCCAAGGGAACACTGAAGCTTTCTTT.

By sample share, this clone is medium-sized. V and J are TRBV5-1 and TRBJ1-2, with 10 bases fitting TRBD1. Germline V gene sequence: CDR1 SGHRS, CDR2 YFSETQ. CDR3 length equals 13 residues. V was pared by 4 bases and J by 6 bases, with 3 bases of the junction left unmatched. The CDR3 DNA reads TGCGCCAGCAGCGACGGGACAGGGGATGGCTACACCTTC. Translating gives CASSDGTGDGYTF.